This TCR beta chain derives from a study of blood T cell repertoires in COVID-19. For the study at large: Spain, Italy and the United States supplied samples that represented acute and convalescent COVID-19. Sample material is recorded as cDNA or gDNA derived from T cells, B-cell-depleted T cells, or PBMCs.

TCRdb keeps only in-frame clones here, not all; method: immunoSEQ multiplex PCR. Here the sample spans about 480,000 clones, 85% to 90% being singletons. Donors were grouped by their self-reported clinical history. Material: PBMCs or T cells enriched from blood (not recorded which). This sequence originates from a woman between 40 and 50 years old who had recovered from COVID-19.

The CDR3 nucleotides read TGTGCCAGCTCACCAAAGACCGGGACAGCCTACAATGAGCAGTTCTTC. Amino acids: CASSPKTGTAYNEQFF. The chain couples TRBV18 to TRBJ2-1, with 7 bases that match TRBD1. CDR1 and CDR2 (germline): KGHSH, LQKENI. Unmatched junction bases numbered 6, after V lost 2 bases and J lost 2 bases. CDR3 length: 16 residues.